The 6 T cell receptor beta chains below all came from one sample that was sequenced in a study of T cell changes during pregnancy in multiple sclerosis. Produced via immunoSEQ multiplex PCR; TCRdb's table is partial and in-frame only. The table records tens of thousands of clones, about nine tenths of them present only once. The sequencing here drew on peripheral blood, taken in the first trimester of pregnancy. These receptors originate from a female donor in good health, enrolled as a control in a pregnancy study.

This chain connects TRBV7-9 to TRBJ2-1; D remains unclear. In germline, CDR1 is SEHNR, CDR2 FQNEAQ (reference sequence). This CDR3 comprises 12 residues. V lost 4 bases and J lost 9, with 10 bases in between. The CDR3 DNA follows: TGTGCCAGCAGCTCGATCTCCGGTGAGCAGTTCTTC. The encoded protein is CASSSISGEQFF.

The rearrangement joins TRBV15 to TRBJ2-2; D gene ambiguous. The CDR3 contains 14 residues. Germline lookup yields CDR1 LNHNV and CDR2 YYDKDF (reference sequence). V was shortened by 0 bases and J by 8 bases, with 10 bases between the two germline ends. DNA for the CDR3: TGTGCCACCAGCAGAGATCCCGGAGTGGGGGAGCTGTTTTTT. Protein sequence: CATSRDPGVGELFF.

V and J are TRBV6-5 and TRBJ2-4; no definite D call. The ends were cut back, 6 bases at V and 7 bases at J, with 16 bases in the middle. Germline lookup yields CDR1 MNHEY and CDR2 SVGAGI. The CDR3 has 14 residues. CDR3 amino acids: CASSISFSANIQYF. CDR3 nucleotide sequence: TGTGCCAGCAGCATTAGCTTCAGCGCGAACATTCAGTACTTC.

V gene TRBV28 combines with J gene TRBJ2-2, with 9 bases matching TRBD2. This CDR3 has 18 amino acids. CDR1 is MDHEN and CDR2 is SYDVKM in the germline V gene. The ends lost 4 bases at V and 5 bases at J; junction bases unmatched: 14. The CDR3 loop is CASSSHYFSGSGTGELFF. DNA of the CDR3: TGTGCCAGCAGTTCCCATTATTTTAGCGGGAGCGGAACCGGGGAGCTGTTTTTT.

This clone was seen once. The chain recombines TRBV2 with TRBJ2-2, with 8 bases lining up with TRBD2. V was pared by 6 bases and J by 0 bases, with 3 bases of the junction left unmatched. Germline CDR1 is SNHLY and CDR2 is FYNNEI. There are 15 residues in the CDR3. The CDR3, as DNA: TGTGCCAGCAGAGCAGCGGGGGCGAACACCGGGGAGCTGTTTTTT. It codes for CASRAAGANTGELFF.

The chain recombines TRBV7-3 with TRBJ2-1; tentative D call: TRBD1 (5 bases). Germline CDR1 and CDR2: SGHTA and FQGTGA. This CDR3 contains 17 residues. Trimming cost V 4 bases and J 1 base, with 17 bases left between them. CDR3 sequence: CASSSTPRVGSYNEQFF. The CDR3 DNA reads TGTGCCAGCAGCTCCACCCCCAGGGTGGGGTCCTACAATGAGCAGTTCTTC.